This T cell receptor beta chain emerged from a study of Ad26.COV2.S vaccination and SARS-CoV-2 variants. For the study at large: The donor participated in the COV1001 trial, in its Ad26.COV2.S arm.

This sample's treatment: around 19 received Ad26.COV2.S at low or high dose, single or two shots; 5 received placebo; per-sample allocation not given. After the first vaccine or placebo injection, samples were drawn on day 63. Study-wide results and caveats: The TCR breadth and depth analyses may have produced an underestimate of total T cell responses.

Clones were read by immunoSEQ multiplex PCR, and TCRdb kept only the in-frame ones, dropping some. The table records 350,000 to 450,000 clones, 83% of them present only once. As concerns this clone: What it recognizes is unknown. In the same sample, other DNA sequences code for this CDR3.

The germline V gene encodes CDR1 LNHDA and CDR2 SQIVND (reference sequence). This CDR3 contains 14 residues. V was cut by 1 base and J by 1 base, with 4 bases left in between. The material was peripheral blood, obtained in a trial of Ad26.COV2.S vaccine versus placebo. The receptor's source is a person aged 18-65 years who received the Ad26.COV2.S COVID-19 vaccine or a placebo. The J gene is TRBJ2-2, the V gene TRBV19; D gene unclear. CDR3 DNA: TGTGCCAGTAGTATAGGCGGGAACACCGGGGAGCTGTTTTTT. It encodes CASSIGGNTGELFF.